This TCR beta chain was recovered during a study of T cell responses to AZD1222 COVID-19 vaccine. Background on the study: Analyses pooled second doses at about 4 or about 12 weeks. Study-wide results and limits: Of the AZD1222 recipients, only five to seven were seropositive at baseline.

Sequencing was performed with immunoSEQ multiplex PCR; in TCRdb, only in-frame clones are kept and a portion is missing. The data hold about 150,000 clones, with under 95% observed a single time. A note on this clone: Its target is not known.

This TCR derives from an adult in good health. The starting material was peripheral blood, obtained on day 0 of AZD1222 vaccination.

Written as DNA, the CDR3 is TGTGCCACCAGCGTCGGACAGAACACTGAAGCTTTCTTT. Its translation is CATSVGQNTEAFF. The rearrangement joins TRBV15 to TRBJ1-1, with D maybe TRBD1 (5 bases). Trimming left V 5 bases short and J 1 base short, with 8 bases between. CDR3 size: 13 residues. The germline V gene encodes CDR1 LNHNV and CDR2 YYDKDF (reference sequence).